These T cell receptor beta chains were read from a single sample in a study of CD8 T cells in Susac syndrome. Each CDR3 protein is one row after TCRdb ran MiXCR on the immunoSEQ multiplex PCR reads. The sample has approximately 100,000 distinct CDR3 sequences, 80% to 95% seen once. The sequencing input was CD4+ T cells from PBMCs. The receptor source for this set is a human donor in good health. The CDR3 runs from the conserved cysteine through the conserved F or W. The order of the fields is V gene, J gene, clone size, D gene, CDR3 DNA, CDR3 protein. D genes are given only for firm matches. Size is omitted from some rows. Given values are once, few, many or a class for expanded clones.

v_gene: TRBV20-1
j_gene: TRBJ2-1
abundance: once
d_gene: TRBD2
CDR3nt: TGCAGTGCTAGCATAGCGGGAGTGGGGTACAATGAGCAGTTCTTC
CDR3aa: CSASIAGVGYNEQFF

v_gene: TRBV2
j_gene: TRBJ2-7
abundance: few
d_gene: .
CDR3nt: TGTGCCAGCAGTGGTCCGGTTCCCGAGCAGTACTTC
CDR3aa: CASSGPVPEQYF

v_gene: TRBV20-1
j_gene: TRBJ2-7
abundance: once
d_gene: .
CDR3nt: TGCAGTGCTAGGTCGGGGCGGCACACCTACGAGCAGTACTTC
CDR3aa: CSARSGRHTYEQYF

v_gene: TRBV20-1
j_gene: TRBJ2-1
abundance: .
d_gene: .
CDR3nt: TGCAGTGCCCACCGGACGGGGATCTACAATGAGCAGTTCTTC
CDR3aa: CSAHRTGIYNEQFF

v_gene: TRBV2
j_gene: TRBJ1-1
abundance: .
d_gene: TRBD1
CDR3nt: TGTGCCAGCGATAGGGACAGGGGGCCAGCTTTCTTT
CDR3aa: CASDRDRGPAFF

v_gene: TRBV5-1
j_gene: TRBJ1-1
abundance: .
d_gene: .
CDR3nt: TGCGCCAGCAGCCACGCCGGGGGGCTAGCTAACACTGAAGCTTTCTTT
CDR3aa: CASSHAGGLANTEAFF

v_gene: TRBV5-6
j_gene: TRBJ1-2
abundance: .
d_gene: .
CDR3nt: TGTGCCAGCAGCTTGGCACAGGGTTTCTATGGCTACACCTTC
CDR3aa: CASSLAQGFYGYTF

v_gene: TRBV19
j_gene: TRBJ2-2
abundance: .
d_gene: .
CDR3nt: TGTGCCAGTAGTATCAAGATTTCGTCCAGGGACGGCACCGGGGAGCTGTTTTTT
CDR3aa: CASSIKISSRDGTGELFF

v_gene: TRBV4-2
j_gene: TRBJ1-2
abundance: .
d_gene: .
CDR3nt: TGTGCCAGCAGCCAAGAATCAGGAAATGGCTACACCTTC
CDR3aa: CASSQESGNGYTF

v_gene: TRBV7-8
j_gene: TRBJ1-1
abundance: few
d_gene: .
CDR3nt: TGTGCCAGCAGCCATCGGTTGAACACTGAAGCTTTCTTT
CDR3aa: CASSHRLNTEAFF

v_gene: TRBV10-3
j_gene: TRBJ2-7
abundance: .
d_gene: TRBD1
CDR3nt: TGTGCCATCCGTCAGGGACAGGGACGGGGCGAGCAGTACTTC
CDR3aa: CAIRQGQGRGEQYF

v_gene: TRBV7-9
j_gene: TRBJ1-1
abundance: .
d_gene: TRBD1
CDR3nt: TGTGCCAGCAGCTTGGCCGGGACAGGGGCGGTGGATGAAGCTTTCTTT
CDR3aa: CASSLAGTGAVDEAFF

v_gene: TRBV6-5
j_gene: TRBJ2-2
abundance: .
d_gene: .
CDR3nt: TGTGCCAGCAGTTACGACACCGGGACACCCGGGGAGCTGTTTTTT
CDR3aa: CASSYDTGTPGELFF

v_gene: TRBV27
j_gene: TRBJ1-4
abundance: .
d_gene: TRBD1
CDR3nt: TGTGCCACGCGCCGTGGGGGGACAGGGGCCGAAAAACTGTTTTTT
CDR3aa: CATRRGGTGAEKLFF

v_gene: TRBV7-2
j_gene: TRBJ2-2
abundance: .
d_gene: TRBD2
CDR3nt: TGTGCCAGCAGCATCGTAGCGGGAGCGAACACCGGGGAGCTGTTTTTT
CDR3aa: CASSIVAGANTGELFF

v_gene: TRBV2
j_gene: TRBJ2-7
abundance: .
d_gene: .
CDR3nt: TGTGCCAGCACCGGACAGCCCTACGAGCAGTACTTC
CDR3aa: CASTGQPYEQYF

v_gene: TRBV6-1
j_gene: TRBJ2-3
abundance: .
d_gene: .
CDR3nt: TGTGCCAGCAGCGCCCGTCCGGGCGACAGGTGGTTTGATACGCAGTATTTT
CDR3aa: CASSARPGDRWFDTQYF

v_gene: TRBV9
j_gene: TRBJ1-1
abundance: .
d_gene: TRBD1
CDR3nt: TGTGCCAGCAGCGAAACAGGGGGGTCAGCTTTCTTT
CDR3aa: CASSETGGSAFF

v_gene: TRBV12-3/TRBV12-4
j_gene: TRBJ2-3
abundance: .
d_gene: .
CDR3nt: TGTGCCAGCAGTTTAACCACAGTTGATACGCAGTATTTT
CDR3aa: CASSLTTVDTQYF

v_gene: TRBV7-3
j_gene: TRBJ1-1
abundance: .
d_gene: .
CDR3nt: TGTGCCAGCAGTGAGCTCAGGAACACTGAAGCTTTCTTT
CDR3aa: CASSELRNTEAFF

v_gene: TRBV20-1
j_gene: TRBJ2-3
abundance: .
d_gene: .
CDR3nt: TGCAGTGCTAGAGACCCATCGGAGGCCCCCACAGATACGCAGTATTTT
CDR3aa: CSARDPSEAPTDTQYF

v_gene: TRBV13
j_gene: TRBJ2-3
abundance: .
d_gene: .
CDR3nt: TGTGCCAGCAGCTTAGGTTCGGATACGCAGTATTTT
CDR3aa: CASSLGSDTQYF